One T cell receptor beta chain is described in this entry. Its antigen is currently unknown. Patients who underwent sequencing had shown CD8+CD57+ cell expansion by flow cytometry. Sampling of blood occurred while the patients had still received no therapy. The data were obtained in a study of CD8+CD57+ T cells in acquired aplastic anemia. Looking at the study overall: Sorted CD4+ and CD8+ cell DNA averaged roughly 3.2 ug. Broader study findings: The study identified 25 to 30 CD8+ CDR3 sequences shared by patients and controls. CD8+ Simpson's diversity in patients was not significantly different from that in controls.

CDR3 length equals 14 residues. Trimming pared 5 bases from V and 6 bases from J, leaving 16 bases between. CDR1 and CDR2 (germline): MNHEY, SVGAGI. Researchers used genomic DNA as the template to profile TCR beta VDJ and CDR3. One entry per CDR3 protein, called by TCRdb with MiXCR from the reads. The data contain about 180,000 distinct CDR3 sequences, approximately 48% of them singletons. This receptor was obtained from a human donor with aplastic anemia. Sample: sorted CD4+, CD8+, or CD8+CD57+ T cells (not recorded which) from PBMCs. This sequence joins TRBV6-5 and TRBJ1-1, with a tentative D call TRBD1 (6 bases). CDR3 protein: CASSHGGAGAEAFF. The CDR3 region has the DNA TGTGCCAGCAGTCACGGGGGGGCTGGCGCTGAAGCTTTCTTT.